This T cell receptor (beta chain) is from a study of cytomegalovirus exposure and HLA in healthy donors (TCRdb year 2017). Regarding the complete study: An earlier analysis of roughly 570 of the donors reported around 280 Gb of sequence data and about 120 million unique TCR beta sequences obtained from about 179 million T cells. Roughly 290 gigabases of sequencing data and 75 million to 85 million unique TCR sequences made up an early release that covered under 750 HLA-typed donors. Among the roughly 400 genotyped donors, around 79% belonged to the genetic ancestry cluster associated with self-reported Caucasian donors. The study aimed to test whether cataloging public T cell receptors could reveal signatures of past pathogen exposure. The study profiled the T cell repertoires of 666 subjects by immunosequencing and related them to cytomegalovirus serostatus. Besides the first cohort of 666 subjects, a separate validation cohort made up of 120 different subjects was used. High-throughput TCR immunosequencing, statistical association of individual TCRs with disease status, and machine learning were combined to predict cytomegalovirus infection status. A later analysis re-analyzed previously published TCR beta repertoires from approximately 670 donors and added high-resolution HLA genotyping to study TCR occurrence patterns. In the later analysis, no new phenotypic data were used to find candidate immune exposures; instead, reliance was placed on TCR beta sequences and their occurrence across donors. To decide whether each TCR beta V gene segment behaved as functional or pseudogenic, an earlier analysis of some 570 of the donors relied on high-throughput TCR beta sequencing. Donor age, sex, ethnicity and CMV serostatus were collected together with the repertoire data. A later genetic analysis took genome-wide SNP genotypes for about three fifths of the 666 donors and used that subset as a discovery cohort. Every discovery cohort repertoire had been produced on one sequencing platform. HLA typing covered class I and class II loci at four-digit resolution. The number of typed donors differed by locus: about 620-630 for A, B, C, DRB1 and DQB1; approximately 520 for DQA1; around 610 for DPA1; and approximately 450 for DPB1. Because of strong linkage in the cohort, roughly five DR-DQ haplotypes were treated as single units for association and clustering. On average, roughly 250,000 unique TCR beta nucleotide sequences were sequenced per donor among some 420 genotyped donors of the cohort, with roughly 19% of those sequences being non-productive.

In total, roughly 670 healthy bone marrow donors made up the cohort. At the time of sampling, every cohort member was nominally healthy, though immune exposures that went unrecorded were likely present. The donor tested CMV seropositive, placing the donor among the roughly 270 seropositive members of the cohort. A peripheral blood sample was provided by each donor, and peripheral blood mononuclear cells were used for TCR beta sequencing. Genomic DNA was extracted from the blood cell samples with the Qiagen DNeasy Blood Extraction Kit. CDR1 and CDR2, looked up from the germline V gene, are SGHDT and YYEEEE. The CDR3 has 17 amino acids, counting the end cysteine and phenylalanine. Just CDR3 DNA is preserved here, 51 bases in frame from base 1. Concerning this clone: This receptor's antigen is unknown. The junction shows a germline mismatch at one end, possibly a read error.

The library was obtained by the immunoSEQ multiplex PCR assay. The multiplex PCR relied on a mix of 60 forward primers for TCR Vbeta segments and 13 reverse primers for TCR Jbeta segments. The CDR3 region of rearranged TCR beta genes was amplified from genomic DNA by a multiplex PCR assay. The amplified TCR beta libraries were sequenced on the Illumina HiSeq System as 87-base-pair reads. Per the source publication's procedure: In a later analysis, some 80 million unique TCR beta chains were counted across the roughly 700 repertoires, and around 11 million of these chains were shared by at least two donors. A nearest-neighbor algorithm error-corrected the raw reads and collapsed the reads into unique sequences, merging closely related sequences to remove PCR and sequencing errors. To assign V, D and J gene segments, CDR3 sequences were aligned to IMGT reference sequences. Each retained sequence needed at least a six-nucleotide match to both a V gene segment and a J gene segment. A rearrangement counted as productive if the CDR3 had no stop codons and remained in frame with V and J, and every other rearrangement counted as non-productive. Following IMGT convention, CDR3 was defined as the stretch from the second conserved V-encoded cysteine to the conserved J-encoded phenylalanine. Sequences without an unambiguous match to a single V gene segment were excluded from the earlier analysis of a few hundred of the donors. An earlier analysis of about 590 of the donors classified V segments as functional when productive rearrangements were above 56.7% and as segregating when the standard deviation between donors was above 5%. To diagnose cytomegalovirus status from the catalog of TCR beta chain sequences, a statistical classification framework was built. A later analysis assigned V and J genes by comparing TCR nucleotide sequences with IMGT/GENE-DB human TR gene sequences. A later analysis assigned CDR3 sequences and most-parsimonious VDJ recombination scenarios with the TCRdist pipeline. In a later analysis, each TCR beta chain was defined by its CDR3 amino acid sequence together with its V-gene family, and reads without a unique V-gene family were excluded. To address suspected cross-contamination and a sequencing artifact, a later analysis removed under 600 highly shared, low-generation-probability nucleotide sequences. For each public chain, a later analysis derived a clonal expansion index from normalized ranks of inferred template counts within each repertoire. In a later analysis, generation probabilities were computed with a VDJ recombination model fitted to out-of-frame rearrangements, and the resulting probabilities were checked against IGoR. A later analysis scored TCR-TCR, TCR-HLA and TCR-CMV co-occurrence with hypergeometric tests, applying a repertoire-size bias correction to TCR pairs. A later analysis estimated false discovery rates by permuting HLA or CMV assignments 20 times. A later analysis grouped co-occurring TCRs with DBSCAN, adding TCRdist sequence similarity when clustering within HLA-allele-positive subsets. For co-occurrence clustering, repertoires with fewer than 30,000 or more than 120,000 public chains were excluded, along with about five repertoires with anomalous nucleotide sharing. TCRdb's version of the immuneACCESS table is confined to in-frame rearrangements and falls short of the full clone set. An unresolved V gene accounts for under half of the shortfall where checked; the remainder is of unknown origin. V and J calls and clone size are copied from that table; D and trimming were computed from the DNA. Present in this sample are over 100,000 clones, 8.9% of which were seen just once. The biggest ten clones account for roughly 6.4% of the sample.

Broader findings and caveats from the paper: In an earlier analysis of about 600 of the donors, most TCR beta V segments appeared in productive rearrangements about 87% or about 30% of the time, broadly matching IMGT annotations. Assigning TCR associations to individual alleles was difficult when HLA alleles, especially DR and DQ, strongly co-occurred. A cluster of highly shared sequence variants was judged likely to be a technical artifact of the sequencing pipeline. A later analysis found that TCR association rates varied across HLA loci, with DRB1 alleles showing the most associated TCRs and HLA-C alleles the fewest. Compared with equally common non-associated chains, HLA-associated TCR beta chains in a later analysis were more clonally expanded and had lower generation probabilities. Because HLA typing was unavailable for some donors at each locus, only the typed subset was used in association tests. Specific HLA alleles were associated with roughly 16,000 TCR beta sequences at a false discovery rate of 0.05 in a later analysis. Three of the identified cytomegalovirus-associated TCR beta chains were confirmed in vitro to be specific for cytomegalovirus antigens. The cohort was sequenced for TCR beta chains only, and without alpha or paired-chain data the features that could be detected were limited. A later analysis reported that several top co-occurrence clusters appeared linked to parvovirus B19, influenza, CMV and Epstein-Barr virus. The study listed 164 TCR beta chains as associated with cytomegalovirus. According to a later analysis, most CMV-associated TCR beta chains appeared to be HLA-restricted, and the HLA associations seemed to be driven largely by CMV exposure. Cytomegalovirus status was reported to be diagnosed by the classifier with high specificity and sensitivity in both the original and validation cohorts. Some IMGT-functional V segments, including TRBV6-2 and TRBV6-3, could not be told apart with the 87-base-pair reads, so those segments were excluded. The authors suggested that the approach could potentially be generalized to other disease states and immunological phenotypes. For the cohort, immune exposure information was limited to CMV serostatus. A later genetic analysis associated a missense DCLRE1C variant with V-gene and J-gene trimming of TCR beta chains, and an independent cohort replicated the association. In a later genetic analysis, fewer N-insertions in productive TCRs were reported among donors in an Asian-associated ancestry cluster than the roughly 700-donor mean. Presence/absence analyses assumed roughly uniform sequencing depth across donors, an assumption that may not hold. Because counts were too low, about 18 rarely observed V segments, including chromosome 9 orphons, were excluded from the earlier analysis of 587 of the donors. Linkage disequilibrium might explain the correlated functional status among segregating V segments, but an unknown experimental factor could not be ruled out. A further reported finding was that TCR beta sequences accurately predicted the HLA-A and HLA-B alleles for most subjects in the first cohort. Across donors, most TCR sequences were observed very rarely, whereas some public TCRs were present in many individuals.

Sequencing used PBMCs. The TCR was taken from a middle-aged woman in good health and CMV-seropositive. The rearranged segments are TRBV5-6 and TRBJ1-4, and 10 bases in between align with TRBD1. In nucleotide form, the sequence is TGTGCCGGCAGCTTGCGACCGGGACAGGGGACTAATGAAAAACTGTTTTTT. Its protein reads: CAGSLRPGQGTNEKLFF.